The 8 T cell receptor beta chains below all came from one sample that was sequenced in a study of blood T cell repertoires in COVID-19. The method was immunoSEQ multiplex PCR; TCRdb's version includes in-frame clones alone and lacks a portion of them. The sample contains a few hundred thousand clones, approximately 87% of which appear only once. The material sequenced was peripheral blood. These TCRs come from a man aged 55 to 70 with acute or convalescent COVID-19.

The rearrangement uses TRBV29-1 and TRBJ2-7; TRBD1 matches at 11 bases. The V gene end was trimmed by 6 bases and the J gene end by 5 bases; junction bases not matched to a gene: 3. From germline, CDR1 is SQVTM and CDR2 ANQGSEA. This CDR3 region has 12 residues. This CDR3 is CSVGTGGDEQYF. CDR3 nucleotides: TGCAGCGTGGGGACAGGGGGGGACGAGCAGTACTTC.

The chain recombines TRBV18 with TRBJ2-2; D is perhaps TRBD2 (6 bases). CDR1 and CDR2 from the germline V gene are KGHSH and LQKENI. The ends were cut back, 0 bases at V and 6 bases at J, with 11 bases in the middle. The CDR3 sequence is 15 residues long. The CDR3 sequence: CASSPPGLWAGELFF. CDR3 nucleotide sequence: TGTGCCAGCTCACCACCGGGACTGTGGGCCGGGGAGCTGTTTTTT.

The chain has TRBV20-1 and TRBJ2-1; 7 bases are shared with TRBD2. V trimming: 3 bases; J trimming: 0 bases; junction bases outside the gene matches: 5. The CDR3 has 15 residues. Germline V gene lookup returns CDR1 DFQATT and CDR2 SNEGSKA (reference sequence). The CDR3 DNA is TGCAGTGCTAGTCGGCTAGCGGTCTCCTACAATGAGCAGTTCTTC. Translation gives CSASRLAVSYNEQFF.

Notes on this clone: In the same sample, other DNA sequences code for this CDR3. The chain links TRBV20-1 to TRBJ1-2; possibly TRBD1 for D (5 bases). The CDR3 is 11 residues long. V lost 3 bases to trimming and J lost 3 bases, with 5 bases between them. Germline V gene data show CDR1 as DFQATT and CDR2 as SNEGSKA (reference sequence). CDR3 sequence (DNA): TGCAGTGCTAGGACAGACTATGGCTACACCTTC. This gives the protein CSARTDYGYTF.

The chain uses TRBV11-3 and TRBJ1-6; 7 positions match TRBD1. The J segment lost 6 bases and the V segment lost 3 bases, leaving 5 bases of the junction unmatched. Germline-derived CDR1 and CDR2 are SGHNT and YENEEA. CDR3 size: 15 residues. This CDR3 is CASSFKGASNSPLHF. CDR3 nucleotides: TGTGCCAGCAGCTTCAAGGGGGCAAGTAATTCACCCCTCCACTTT.

V gene TRBV11-3 combines with J gene TRBJ2-1; TRBD1 is a possible D gene (6 bases). Germline V gives CDR1 SGHNT, CDR2 YENEEA. The CDR3 is 14 amino acids. The V end was cut by 7 bases, the J end by 5 bases, with 15 bases between. CDR3 nucleotide sequence: TGTGCCAGCAAACCTACAACAGGGAACAATGAGCAGTTCTTC. Translation: CASKPTTGNNEQFF.

This clone was found a few times. The V gene is TRBV14, the J gene TRBJ1-3, with D tentatively TRBD1 (5 bases). V lost 1 base and J 2 bases, leaving 9 bases between the germline ends. The CDR3 is 15 residues long. CDR1 and CDR2 from the germline V gene are SGHDN and FVKESK. The CDR3 loop reads CASSQVDSAGNTIYF. CDR3 sequence (DNA): TGTGCCAGCAGCCAAGTCGACAGTGCTGGAAACACCATATATTTT. Using reference TRBV14 and TRBJ1-3 for the parts outside the CDR3, the full variable domain is EAGVTQFPSHSVIEKGQTVTLRCDPISGHDNLYWYRRVMGKEIKFLLHFVKESKQDESGMPNNRFLAERTGGTYSTLKVQPAELEDSGVYFCASSQVDSAGNTIYFGEGSWLTVV.

This clone appeared once. The rearrangement joins TRBV19 to TRBJ2-7; 9 bases align to TRBD1. This CDR3 contains 16 residues. V shed 6 bases and J 4 bases; nucleotides not matched to a gene: 13. Germline V gene lookup returns CDR1 LNHDA and CDR2 SQIVND (reference sequence). Here the CDR3 reads CASRYKPGQGIYEQYF. The DNA for the CDR3 is TGTGCCAGTAGATACAAACCGGGACAGGGAATATACGAGCAGTACTTC.